What follows are 17 T cell receptor beta chains derived from one specimen sequenced in a study of vaccination and CD4 T cells after COVID-19. At the Johns Hopkins FTIC core, DNA taken from cultured CD4+ T cells was sequenced by way of the Oncomine TCR Beta short-read assay. Each CDR3 protein is one row after TCRdb ran MiXCR on the PCR reads. Among about 20,000 distinct CDR3 sequences, just under 55% were seen once, and the ten largest hold roughly 15%. Their antigens remain unidentified. As to treatment: approximately 11-day PBMC culture with coronavirus spike peptide pools or control peptides (ViraFEST assay). The material sequenced was CD4+ T cells from blood, cultured in vitro. All receptors come from a human donor who had recovered from COVID-19.

This chain uses TRBV7-6 with TRBJ2-3; 11 bases fit TRBD2. The CDR3 is 20 residues long. J gave up 3 bases and V 5 bases, and 19 bases lay outside the gene matches. CDR1 and CDR2 from the germline V gene are SGHVS and FNYEAQ. CDR3 nucleotides: TGTGCCAGCAGCCCCTCCCCCCCTAGCGGGAGGAAATGTTGGACAGATACGCAGTATTTT. It specifies CASSPSPPSGRKCWTDTQYF. Drawing the rest from reference TRBV7-6 and TRBJ2-3, the complete variable domain is GAGVSQSPRYKVTKRGQDVALRCDPISGHVSLYWYRQALGQGPEFLTYFNYEAQQDKSGLPNDRFSAERPEGSISTLTIQRTEQRDSAMYRCASSPSPPSGRKCWTDTQYFGPGTRLTVL.

This chain connects TRBV2 to TRBJ1-5; D unclear. CDR1 and CDR2 (germline): SNHLY, FYNNEI. The CDR3 has 15 residues. The ends were cut back, 0 bases at V and 6 bases at J, with 12 bases in the middle. The CDR3 nucleotides read TGTGCCAGCAGTGAAGCACCGGCAGGTACTCAGCCCCAGCATTTT. Translated: CASSEAPAGTQPQHF.

CDR3: CASSGGLAVVETQYF. The CDR3, as DNA: TGCGCCAGCAGCGGGGGACTAGCGGTTGTAGAGACCCAGTACTTC. This rearrangement joins TRBV5-1 to TRBJ2-5, with 11 bases lining up with TRBD2. The ends lost 4 bases at V and 4 bases at J; junction bases unmatched: 6. CDR1 is SGHRS and CDR2 is YFSETQ in the germline V gene. The CDR3 has 15 residues.

This clonotype was seen only a few times. The chain joins TRBV19 to TRBJ2-7, with a possible D match to TRBD1 (6 bases). The V and J ends lost 1 base and 2 bases respectively, with 15 bases between them. CDR1 LNHDA and CDR2 SQIVND come from the germline V gene (reference sequence). The CDR3 is 16 residues long. As DNA, the CDR3 is TGTGCCAGTAGTATAGGAGGGGGATGGACCCCCTACGAGCAGTACTTC. Translating gives CASSIGGGWTPYEQYF.

This chain connects TRBV6-5 to TRBJ2-3, with 11 bases identical to TRBD1. The CDR3 is 14 amino acids. The V segment lost 4 bases and the J segment 5 bases; nucleotides outside the gene matches: 2. Germline CDR1 MNHEY, CDR2 SVGAGI. The CDR3 region is CASSWTGGEDTQYF. CDR3 coding DNA: TGTGCCAGCAGTTGGACAGGGGGCGAAGATACGCAGTATTTT.

The rearrangement uses TRBV11-3 and TRBJ1-2; TRBD1 matches 10 bases. The V gene end was trimmed by 3 bases and the J gene end by 0 bases; junction bases not matched to a gene: 7. This CDR3 has 17 residues. Germline loops: CDR1 SGHNT, CDR2 YENEEA. DNA for the CDR3: TGTGCCAGCAGCTTCGCCGGGACAGGGGACGCTAACTATGGCTACACCTTC. It is translated as CASSFAGTGDANYGYTF.

The chain uses TRBV24-1 and TRBJ2-7, with a weak D call TRBD1 (6 bases). Trimming shortened V by 4 bases and J by 3 bases, and 9 bases separated the two germline ends. Germline CDR1 is KGHDR and CDR2 is SFDVKD. This CDR3 comprises 13 residues. CDR3 coding DNA: TGTGCCACCAGTGACAGACAGGACTACGAGCAGTACTTC. This encodes CATSDRQDYEQYF.

This chain connects TRBV5-1 to TRBJ1-2; TRBD1 is a possible D gene (6 bases). Germline-derived CDR1 and CDR2 are SGHRS and YFSETQ. Trimming cost V 1 base and J 8 bases, with 15 bases left between them. This CDR3 spans 14 amino acids. CDR3 coding DNA: TGCGCCAGCAGCTTGCAGGGGCTAAGGTGGGGCTACACCTTC. Encoded protein: CASSLQGLRWGYTF.

The chain couples TRBV20-1 to TRBJ1-6; 8 bases match TRBD1. The germline CDR1 and CDR2 sequences are DFQATT and SNEGSKA (reference sequence). After removal of 6 bases from V and 7 bases from J, the junction contained 11 bases not matched to a gene. This CDR3 is built from 15 residues. This chain's CDR3 is CSAKSTGTGNSPLHF. The CDR3 DNA is TGCAGTGCCAAGTCGACCGGGACAGGCAATTCACCCCTCCACTTT.

This clonotype was found once. The limits of the CDR3 on the DNA are not certain, so only TCRdb's listed CDR3 is given. The J gene is TRBJ2-5, the V gene TRBV7-2; the table's D call TRBD2 went unverified against the DNA. From its first to its last residue, the CDR3 has 17 amino acids. CDR1 and CDR2 (germline): SGHTA, FQGNSA. The CDR3 loop is CASSLLRAADLQETQYF.

V gene TRBV11-2 combines with J gene TRBJ2-3; tentative D call: TRBD2 (7 bases). The CDR3 has 16 amino acids. CDR1 and CDR2 from the germline V gene are SGHAT and FQNNGV. The V and J ends lost 3 bases and 2 bases respectively, with 15 bases between them. CDR3 sequence (DNA): TGTGCCAGCAGCTTTATGGGGGGGCACTCCACAGATACGCAGTATTTT. Protein: CASSFMGGHSTDTQYF.

V usage is TRBV11-3 and J usage is TRBJ1-2; D is perhaps TRBD1 (5 bases). CDR1 SGHNT and CDR2 YENEEA come from the germline V gene. V lost 1 base and J lost 8, with 11 bases in between. The length of the CDR3 is 13 residues. The CDR3 nucleotides are TGTGCCAGCAGCTTAGGTACAGGAAAAGGCTACACCTTC. Protein sequence: CASSLGTGKGYTF.

Turning to this clonotype: The CDR3 end shows no conserved phenylalanine or tryptophan, and so a read error is likely. This chain uses TRBV28 with TRBJ1-1; a weak D match, TRBD1 (5 bases). CDR3 length equals 14 residues. Germline V gives CDR1 MDHEN, CDR2 SYDVKM. The ends were cut back, 4 bases at V and 0 bases at J, with 9 bases in the middle. The CDR3, as DNA: TGTGCCAGCAGTTCGGGGGGGATGAACACTGAAGCTTTCTCT. This encodes CASSSGGMNTEAFS.

The gene calls are TRBV19 and TRBJ1-6, with D possibly matching TRBD1 (5 bases). The germline gives CDR1 LNHDA, CDR2 SQIVND (reference sequence). The CDR3 extends over 18 amino acids. V lost 5 bases, J lost 0 bases, and 17 bases lay in between. The CDR3 sequence: CASSSHLQGSSYNSPLHF. CDR3 nucleotide sequence: TGTGCCAGTAGTTCTCACCTCCAGGGTAGCTCCTATAATTCACCCCTCCACTTT.

This clonotype was seen a few times. The V gene is TRBV12-3 or TRBV12-4, the J gene TRBJ2-5, with D unresolved. V was cut by 2 bases and J by 9 bases, with 10 bases left in between. The CDR3 totals 12 residues. The CDR3 loop reads CASSLPVRAQYF. As DNA, the CDR3 is TGTGCCAGCAGTTTACCGGTTCGGGCCCAGTACTTC.

This chain uses TRBV12-3 or TRBV12-4 with TRBJ1-5; 8 positions agree with TRBD1. J lost 3 bases, V lost 3 bases, and 7 bases had no gene match. CDR3 length: 16 amino acids. For the CDR3, the DNA is TGTGCCAGCAGTTTGTGGACAGGGTTGTTCAATCAGCCCCAGCATTTT. Amino acids: CASSLWTGLFNQPQHF.

The V call is TRBV19, the J call TRBJ1-5; D might be TRBD1 (6 bases). Germline CDR1 LNHDA, CDR2 SQIVND (reference sequence). The CDR3 covers 16 residues. Trimming took off 0 bases at V and 7 bases at J, with 16 bases between the two ends. The CDR3 sequence is CASSIERGATGQPQHF. CDR3 DNA sequence: TGTGCCAGTAGTATAGAGAGAGGGGCGACAGGACAGCCCCAGCATTTT.